This T cell receptor beta chain was sequenced in a study of early T cells in non-severe SARS-CoV-2 infection. Unique molecular identifiers were added to individual cDNA molecules. TCRdb reanalysed the 5' RACE reads using MiXCR and keeps one entry per CDR3 protein. Of 80,000 to 95,000 distinct CDR3 sequences in the sample, 16% were seen once. This CDR3 region has 16 residues. Germline V lookup: CDR1 LGHNA, CDR2 YSLEER. The trim removed 1 base at V and 8 bases at J, leaving 9 bases unmatched. The specimen comprised whole blood, sampled at baseline. The receptor's source is an adult who was a healthcare worker with PCR-confirmed SARS-CoV-2 infection or an uninfected control (not recorded which). V is TRBV4-3 and J is TRBJ2-1; TRBD2 matches 9 bases. CDR3 DNA sequence: TGCGCCAGCAGCCAAGGTATAGCGGGGGAGTCCTATGAGCAGTTCTTC. Its protein product is CASSQGIAGESYEQFF.